The T cell receptor beta chain under discussion was sequenced for a study of blood T cell repertoires in COVID-19. Study-wide context: Acute and convalescent COVID-19 specimens originated in the United States, Italy and Spain.

Only in-frame clones appear in the TCRdb table, and some are missing; sequencing was by immunoSEQ multiplex PCR. The data show roughly 410,000 clones, with around 91% seen just once and about 1.4% held by the top ten. Seattle's enrolled individuals joined amid active infection and were then monitored longitudinally. V dropped 8 bases and J dropped 3 bases, with 19 bases sitting between them. Germline-derived CDR1 and CDR2 are MNHEY and SMNVEV (reference sequence). The CDR3 length is 15 residues. Sequencing was carried out using peripheral blood. This chain links TRBV27 with TRBJ1-1; possibly TRBD1 for D (6 bases). The TCR comes from a woman in her forties with COVID-19, enrolled during active disease. The CDR3 region is CASARSGVGDTEAFF. CDR3 nucleotide sequence: TGTGCCAGCGCCCGCTCAGGGGTAGGGGACACTGAAGCTTTCTTT.